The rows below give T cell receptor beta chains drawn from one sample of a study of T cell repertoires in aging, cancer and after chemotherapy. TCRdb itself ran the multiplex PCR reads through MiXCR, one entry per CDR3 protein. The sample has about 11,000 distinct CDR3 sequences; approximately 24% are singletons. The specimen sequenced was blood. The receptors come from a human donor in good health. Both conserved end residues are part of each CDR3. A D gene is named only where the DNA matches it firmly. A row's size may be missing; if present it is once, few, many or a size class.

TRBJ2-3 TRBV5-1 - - CASKLTLSTDTQYF TGCGCCAGCAAACTGACTCTGAGCACAGATACGCAGTATTTT
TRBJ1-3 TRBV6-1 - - CASSTQDSNRNTINF TGTGCCAGCAGTACCCAGGACAGTAATAGAAACACCATAAATTTT
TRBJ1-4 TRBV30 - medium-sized CAWDDGGLGEKLFF TGTGCCTGGGATGATGGGGGGCTAGGAGAAAAACTGTTTTTT
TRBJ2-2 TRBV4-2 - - CASSQVAPTGELFF TGTGCCAGCAGCCAAGTCGCTCCCACCGGGGAGCTGTTTTTT
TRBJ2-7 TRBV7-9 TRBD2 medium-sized CASNTTGGNPPYEQYF TGTGCCAGCAACACCACGGGGGGGAACCCTCCCTACGAGCAGTACTTC
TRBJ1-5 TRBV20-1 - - CSASDKVNQPQHF TGCAGTGCCTCTGACAAGGTCAATCAGCCCCAGCATTTT
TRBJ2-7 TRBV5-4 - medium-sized CASSLWQTYEQYF TGTGCCAGCAGCTTGTGGCAGACCTACGAGCAGTACTTC
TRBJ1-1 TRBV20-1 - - CSAMGQNTEAFF TGCAGTGCTATGGGACAGAACACTGAAGCTTTCTTT
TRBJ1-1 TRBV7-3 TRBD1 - CASKQGGSTEAFF TGTGCCAGCAAACAGGGGGGGAGCACTGAAGCTTTCTTT
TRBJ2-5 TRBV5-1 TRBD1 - CASSLYRGAGETQYF TGCGCCAGCAGCTTATACAGGGGCGCCGGAGAGACCCAGTACTTC
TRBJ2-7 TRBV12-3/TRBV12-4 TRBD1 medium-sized CASRPTGAFHEQYF TGTGCCAGCAGACCGACAGGGGCGTTCCACGAGCAGTACTTC
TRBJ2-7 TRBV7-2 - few CASSLFGTTSPEQYF TGTGCCAGCAGCTTATTTGGGACCACCTCTCCCGAGCAGTACTTC
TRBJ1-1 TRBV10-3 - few CAISDPDGEAFF TGTGCCATCAGTGACCCGGACGGCGAAGCTTTCTTT
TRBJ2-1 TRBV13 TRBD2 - CASKRGGVYEQFF TGTGCCAGCAAGCGGGGGGGTGTCTATGAGCAGTTCTTC
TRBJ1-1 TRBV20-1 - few CSVLAGIHTEAFF TGCAGTGTCCTTGCAGGAATCCACACTGAAGCTTTCTTT
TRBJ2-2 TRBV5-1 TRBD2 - CASRDSGGRTGELFF TGCGCCAGCAGGGATAGCGGGGGGCGTACCGGGGAGCTGTTTTTT
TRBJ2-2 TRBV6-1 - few CASSGGSGGAGELFF TGTGCCAGCAGTGGAGGGTCAGGGGGGGCTGGGGAGCTGTTTTTT
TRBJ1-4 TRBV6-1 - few CATLRGRVTNEKLFF TGTGCCACTCTGAGAGGCAGGGTCACTAATGAAAAACTGTTTTTT
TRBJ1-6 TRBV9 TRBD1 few CASSVVDTGESPLHF TGTGCCAGCAGCGTAGTGGATACAGGGGAATCACCCCTCCACTTT
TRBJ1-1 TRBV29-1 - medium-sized CSVGSLTGFSLNTEAFF TGCAGCGTTGGGTCCTTGACTGGGTTCAGTCTGAACACTGAAGCTTTCTTT
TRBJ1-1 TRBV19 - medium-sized CASTSSMDMWTEAFF TGTGCCAGTACCTCTAGTATGGACATGTGGACTGAAGCTTTCTTT
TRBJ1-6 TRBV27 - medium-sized CASSFGSRNSPLHF TGTGCCAGCAGTTTTGGTTCGCGGAATTCACCCCTCCACTTT